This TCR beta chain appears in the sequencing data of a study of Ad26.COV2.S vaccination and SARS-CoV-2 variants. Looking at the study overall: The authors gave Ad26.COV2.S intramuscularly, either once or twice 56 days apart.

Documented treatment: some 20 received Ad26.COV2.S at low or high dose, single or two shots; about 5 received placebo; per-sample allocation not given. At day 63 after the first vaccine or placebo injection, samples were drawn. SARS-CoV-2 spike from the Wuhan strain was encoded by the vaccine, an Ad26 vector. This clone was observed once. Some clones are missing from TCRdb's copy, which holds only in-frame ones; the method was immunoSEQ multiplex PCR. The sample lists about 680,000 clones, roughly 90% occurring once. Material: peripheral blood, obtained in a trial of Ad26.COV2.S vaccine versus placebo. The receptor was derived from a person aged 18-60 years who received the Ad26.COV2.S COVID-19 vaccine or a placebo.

The CDR3 bases are TGCGCCAGCAGGGATTTAGCGGGAGCGGACCAAGAGACCCAGTACTTC. The encoded protein is CASRDLAGADQETQYF. This sequence joins TRBV5-1 and TRBJ2-5, with 9 bases aligning to TRBD2. The CDR3 covers 16 residues. CDR1 and CDR2 from the germline V gene are SGHRS and YFSETQ. V trimming: 5 bases; J trimming: 0 bases; junction bases outside the gene matches: 8.